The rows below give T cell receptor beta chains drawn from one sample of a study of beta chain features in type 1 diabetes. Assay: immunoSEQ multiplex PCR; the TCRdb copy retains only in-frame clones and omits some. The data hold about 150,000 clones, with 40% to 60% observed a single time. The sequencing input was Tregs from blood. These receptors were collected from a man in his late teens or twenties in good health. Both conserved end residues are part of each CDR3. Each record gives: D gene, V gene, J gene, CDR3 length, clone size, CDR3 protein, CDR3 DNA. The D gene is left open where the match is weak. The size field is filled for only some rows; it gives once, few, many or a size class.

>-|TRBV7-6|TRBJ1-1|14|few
CASSLNRVNTEAFF
TGTGCCAGCAGCCTCAACAGGGTGAACACTGAAGCTTTCTTT
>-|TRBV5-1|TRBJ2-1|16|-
CASSLAKRQVNNEQFF
TGCGCCAGCAGCTTGGCCAAGAGACAGGTTAACAATGAGCAGTTCTTC
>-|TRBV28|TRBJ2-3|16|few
CASSPPAGTVTDTQYF
TGTGCCAGCAGTCCCCCGGCGGGGACAGTGACAGATACGCAGTATTTT
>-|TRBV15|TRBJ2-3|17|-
CATSRDMGGRGTDTQYF
TGTGCCACCAGCAGAGATATGGGGGGTAGGGGCACAGATACGCAGTATTTT
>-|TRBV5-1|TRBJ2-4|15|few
CASRVNNLAKNIQYF
TGCGCCAGCAGGGTGAACAATCTAGCCAAAAACATTCAGTACTTC
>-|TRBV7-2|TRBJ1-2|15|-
CASRVGGVYTHGYTF
TGTGCCAGCAGAGTCGGGGGGGTATATACGCATGGCTACACCTTC
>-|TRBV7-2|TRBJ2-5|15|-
CASSLAPSTQETQYF
TGTGCCAGCAGCTTAGCCCCTAGCACCCAAGAGACCCAGTACTTC
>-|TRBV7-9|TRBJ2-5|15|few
CASSIYRLYQETQYF
TGTGCCAGCAGCATTTACAGGCTGTACCAAGAGACCCAGTACTTC
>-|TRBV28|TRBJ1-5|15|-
CASSRGGVRGQPQHF
TGTGCCAGCAGCCGGGGGGGGGTAAGGGGTCAGCCCCAGCATTTT
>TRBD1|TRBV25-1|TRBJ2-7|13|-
CASSETGGYEQYF
TGTGCCAGCAGTGAGACAGGGGGCTACGAGCAGTACTTC
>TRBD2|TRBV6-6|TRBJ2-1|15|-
CASSYSGTSGGQQFF
TGTGCCAGCAGTTACTCAGGGACTAGCGGGGGCCAGCAGTTCTTC
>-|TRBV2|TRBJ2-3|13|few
CASLGAITDTQYF
TGTGCCAGCCTGGGGGCGATCACAGATACGCAGTATTTT
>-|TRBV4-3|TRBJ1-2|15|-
CASSPLRGFGYGYTF
TGCGCCAGCAGCCCTCTTCGGGGGTTCGGCTATGGCTACACCTTC
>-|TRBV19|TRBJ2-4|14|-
CAVGRGPHSGIQYF
TGTGCCGTCGGCAGGGGACCTCATAGTGGCATTCAGTACTTC
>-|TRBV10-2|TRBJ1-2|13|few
CASSGTRVYGYTF
TGCGCCAGCAGTGGAACTAGGGTCTATGGCTACACCTTC